A single sample is the source of the 17 T cell receptor beta chains below, sequenced in a study of cytomegalovirus exposure and HLA in healthy donors. Primers for the PCR totalled 60 Vbeta and 13 Jbeta. The repertoire was sequenced with immunoSEQ multiplex PCR; TCRdb's copy has only in-frame clones and lacks some. The table records around 300,000 clones, roughly 86% of them present only once. What was sequenced was PBMCs. These receptors came from a woman aged 40 to 50 in good health and CMV-seropositive.

This rearrangement joins TRBV5-1 to TRBJ1-2; TRBD1 agrees at 10 bases. The CDR3 consists of 16 residues. Per the germline V gene, CDR1 is SGHRS and CDR2 is YFSETQ. J gave up 6 bases and V 0 bases, and 8 bases lay outside the gene matches. CDR3 DNA sequence: TGCGCCAGCAGCTTGGCCCCGACAGGGGGCGATGATGGCTACACCTTC. Translated: CASSLAPTGGDDGYTF.

This chain joins TRBV29-1 and TRBJ2-3, with D perhaps matching TRBD1 (6 bases). V lost 7 bases, J lost 2 bases, and 10 bases lay in between. Germline V gene data show CDR1 as SQVTM and CDR2 as ANQGSEA. The CDR3 contains 12 residues. The CDR3 here is CSAGVLTDTQYF. The CDR3 nucleotides are TGCAGCGCAGGGGTCCTCACAGATACGCAGTATTTT.

The J gene is TRBJ1-1, the V gene TRBV28; D may be TRBD1 (5 bases). CDR1 and CDR2 (germline): MDHEN, SYDVKM. Deletions cut 7 bases from V and 5 bases from J, with 20 bases between. This CDR3 comprises 15 residues. CDR3 DNA sequence: TGTGCCAGCACCATTCTGGCAGGGCGGGGGACTGAAGCTTTCTTT. This sequence encodes CASTILAGRGTEAFF.

V gene TRBV29-1 combines with J gene TRBJ1-2; 9 bases match TRBD1. The J segment lost 2 bases and the V segment lost 0 bases, leaving 4 bases of the junction unmatched. In germline, CDR1 is SQVTM, CDR2 ANQGSEA. CDR3 length: 15 amino acids. The CDR3 sequence is CSVEDTGQGNYGYTF. The CDR3 DNA sequence: TGCAGCGTTGAAGACACAGGACAGGGGAACTATGGCTACACCTTC.

The rearrangement uses TRBV11-3 and TRBJ2-1; 7 nucleotides align to TRBD1. In germline, CDR1 is SGHNT, CDR2 YENEEA. Trimming cost V 5 bases and J 5 bases; bases outside gene matches: 12. The CDR3 spans 16 residues. The CDR3 nucleotides are TGTGCCAGCAGCGCGCCGAGACAGGGTAGCAACAATGAGCAGTTCTTC. Its protein is CASSAPRQGSNNEQFF.

Comments on this clone: The junction shows a germline mismatch at one end, possibly a read error. This specimen includes other DNA sequences encoding the same CDR3. The chain combines TRBV7-9 with TRBJ2-7; D is ambiguous. CDR1 SEHNR and CDR2 FQNEAQ come from the germline V gene (reference sequence). This CDR3 has 11 residues. The CDR3 sequence: CSSSSTYEQYF. For the CDR3, the DNA is TGTTCCAGCAGCTCTACCTACGAGCAGTACTTC.

This chain uses TRBV5-1 with TRBJ1-5, with 7 bases aligning to TRBD1. V lost 0 bases and J lost 5; bases outside the gene matches: 5. Per the germline V gene, CDR1 is SGHRS and CDR2 is YFSETQ. The length of the CDR3 is 15 residues. The CDR3 region has the DNA TGCGCCAGCAGCTTGGAAGGGACAGCATATCAGCCCCAGCATTTT. Translated, it gives CASSLEGTAYQPQHF.

The rearrangement uses TRBV7-6 and TRBJ2-5, with 9 bases that match TRBD2. Trimming took 5 bases from V and 5 from J; bases not matched to a gene: 15. CDR1 is SGHVS and CDR2 is FNYEAQ in the germline V gene. This CDR3 region has 17 residues. CDR3 sequence reads: CASSPSLVAGVSETQYF. The CDR3 nucleotides read TGTGCCAGCAGCCCCTCTTTAGTAGCGGGAGTCAGCGAGACCCAGTACTTC.

The chain joins TRBV11-2 to TRBJ2-7; tentative D call: TRBD1 (6 bases). The CDR3 loop spans 15 amino acids. Germline loops: CDR1 SGHAT, CDR2 FQNNGV. Trimming shortened V by 2 bases and J by 3 bases, and 14 bases separated the two germline ends. The CDR3 DNA reads as TGTGCCAGCAGCTTACCCGGACAGTCCGTCTACGAGCAGTACTTC. This gives the protein CASSLPGQSVYEQYF.

The rearrangement uses TRBV15 and TRBJ2-7; 7 bases are shared with TRBD1. In germline, CDR1 is LNHNV, CDR2 YYDKDF (reference sequence). There are 15 residues in the CDR3. V lost 0 bases and J lost 9; bases outside the gene matches: 11. The CDR3: CATSRERQGGGAQYF. As DNA, the CDR3 is TGTGCCACCAGCAGAGAGCGACAGGGCGGTGGGGCGCAGTACTTC.

This sequence joins TRBV10-3 and TRBJ1-1; 8 bases match TRBD1. The CDR3 loop spans 14 amino acids. Germline assignment: CDR1 ENHRY and CDR2 SYGVKD. The junction had 1 base not matched to a gene; V was cut back by 4 bases and J by 0 bases. The CDR3 coding sequence is TGTGCCATCAGTGCAGGGGGCGTGAACACTGAAGCTTTCTTT. Amino acids: CAISAGGVNTEAFF.

The rearrangement links TRBV6-5 to TRBJ1-2; 8 positions match TRBD1. This CDR3 has 14 residues. CDR1 MNHEY and CDR2 SVGAGI come from the germline V gene. V shed 5 bases and J 6 bases; nucleotides not matched to a gene: 8. The CDR3 protein is CASSRLGTGDGYTF. The CDR3 DNA is TGTGCCAGCAGTCGACTCGGGACAGGAGATGGCTACACCTTC.

The chain couples TRBV6-1 to TRBJ1-1; no definite D call. V gave up 1 base and J gave up 6 bases, with 12 bases separating them. CDR1 MNHNS and CDR2 SASEGT come from the germline V gene. The CDR3 totals 14 residues. CDR3 region: CASSEVMLNSEAFF. DNA for the CDR3: TGTGCCAGCAGTGAAGTCATGCTAAATTCTGAAGCTTTCTTT.

The chain has TRBV29-1 and TRBJ1-1; 8 bases are shared with TRBD1. From germline, CDR1 is SQVTM and CDR2 ANQGSEA. The V gene end was trimmed by 5 bases and the J gene end by 6 bases; junction bases not matched to a gene: 8. The CDR3 length is 13 residues. CDR3 DNA: TGCAGCGTTTACAGGGGGGGCGCGGCTGAAGCTTTCTTT. As protein: CSVYRGGAAEAFF.

This clone has a single count. The chain couples TRBV2 to TRBJ1-4; D gene uncertain. The germline V gene encodes CDR1 SNHLY and CDR2 FYNNEI. CDR3 length equals 15 residues. V lost 4 bases and J 7 bases, leaving 16 bases between the germline ends. The CDR3: CASSARPLRSEKLFF. CDR3 nucleotides: TGTGCCAGCAGTGCCCGACCCCTTAGGAGTGAAAAACTGTTTTTT.

The chain uses TRBV11-2 and TRBJ2-1, with a tentative D call TRBD2 (6 bases). Trimming stripped 3 bases from V and 6 bases from J, with 21 bases between. The germline gives CDR1 SGHAT, CDR2 FQNNGV. The CDR3 totals 17 residues. In nucleotides, the CDR3 is TGTGCCAGCAGCTTCCCGGAGGGAGGCCCGTGGGGCAATGAGCAGTTCTTC. This translates into CASSFPEGGPWGNEQFF.

CDR3 sequence reads: CASSSLDRSKGTQYF. In DNA form, the CDR3 reads TGTGCCAGTAGTTCCTTAGACAGGAGCAAAGGGACCCAGTACTTC. The V and J genes are TRBV19 and TRBJ2-5, with TRBD1 as a possible D gene (6 bases). This CDR3 is 15 amino acids long. Trimming left V 5 bases short and J 7 bases short, with 20 bases between. CDR1 and CDR2 (germline): LNHDA, SQIVND (reference sequence). Full variable domain (remainder filled in from reference TRBV19 and TRBJ2-5): DGGITQSPKYLFRKEGQNVTLSCEQNLNHDAMYWYRQDPGQGLRLIYYSQIVNDFQKGDIAEGYSVSREKKESFPLTVTSAQKNPTAFYLCASSSLDRSKGTQYFGPGTRLLVL.